This is a list of T cell receptor beta chains from one sample in a study of blood T cells in healthy people across ages. Each CDR3 protein is one row after TCRdb ran MiXCR on the 5' RACE reads. This sample has about 720,000 distinct CDR3 sequences, with roughly 25% found just once. These data were also filed under a second study, of T cells of mothers and their children.

The source material was blood. Receptors originate from a boy aged 5-17 years in good health. Each CDR3 is given with its conserved first and last residue. A D gene is named only where the DNA matches it firmly. Some rows have no size entry. The others give once, few or many, or a class for an expanded clone.

D: NA; J: TRBJ2-6; length: 15; V: TRBV6-6; size: NA; DNA: TGTGCCAGCAGCCCCCAGCTGGGAGGGGCCAACGTCCTGACTTTC; CDR3: CASSPQLGGANVLTF
D: NA; J: TRBJ2-5; length: 15; V: TRBV6-5; size: NA; DNA: TGTGCCAGCAGTTACTCGGCAGGGCAGAGGGAGACCCAGTACTTC; CDR3: CASSYSAGQRETQYF
D: NA; J: TRBJ2-7; length: 16; V: TRBV5-1; size: NA; DNA: TGCGCCAGCAGCTTGGCCATCTTCCTGGTTCCATACGAGCAGTACTTC; CDR3: CASSLAIFLVPYEQYF
D: NA; J: TRBJ2-5; length: 15; V: TRBV14; size: NA; DNA: TGTGCCAGCAGCCAAGATTCACACCCAGTGAAGACCCAGTACTTC; CDR3: CASSQDSHPVKTQYF
D: TRBD2; J: TRBJ2-1; length: 14; V: TRBV14; size: few; DNA: TGTGCCAGCAGCCCTACTAGCGGGAACAATGAGCAGTTCTTC; CDR3: CASSPTSGNNEQFF
D: NA; J: TRBJ2-7; length: 14; V: TRBV7-2; size: NA; DNA: TGTGCCAGCAGCTGGGGACCTACTATCTACGAGCAGTACTTC; CDR3: CASSWGPTIYEQYF
D: NA; J: TRBJ1-4; length: 16; V: TRBV5-1; size: few; DNA: TGCGCCAGCAGCTTGGCCGTTAACCGGGGAAATGAAAAACTGTTTTTT; CDR3: CASSLAVNRGNEKLFF
D: TRBD1; J: TRBJ2-7; length: 19; V: TRBV6-5; size: NA; DNA: TGTGCCAGCAGTTACGCTGGGACAGAGAAAGGGCCCAATCCCTACGAGCAGTACTTC; CDR3: CASSYAGTEKGPNPYEQYF
D: NA; J: TRBJ2-5; length: 15; V: TRBV15; size: NA; DNA: TGTGCCACCGGACGAGGACAGGAGGGGGAAGAGACCCAGTACTTC; CDR3: CATGRGQEGEETQYF
D: TRBD1; J: TRBJ2-7; length: 13; V: TRBV15; size: NA; DNA: TGTGCCACCAGCAGGGACAGGGAGTACGAGCAGTACTTC; CDR3: CATSRDREYEQYF
D: NA; J: TRBJ2-7; length: 13; V: TRBV5-1; size: NA; DNA: TGCGCCAGCAAAGGGTTAACCCCCTACGAGCAGTACTTC; CDR3: CASKGLTPYEQYF
D: NA; J: TRBJ2-5; length: 13; V: TRBV7-9; size: NA; DNA: TGTGCCAGCAGCTTATTAGACGTAGAGACCCAGTACTTC; CDR3: CASSLLDVETQYF
D: NA; J: TRBJ1-1; length: 10; V: TRBV29-1; size: NA; DNA: TGCAGCGTCTCTTGGGACGTGGCTTTCTTT; CDR3: CSVSWDVAFF
D: NA; J: TRBJ2-7; length: 11; V: TRBV29-1; size: few; DNA: TGCAGCGTTGAAGTGAGGGGCGAGCAGTACTTC; CDR3: CSVEVRGEQYF
D: NA; J: TRBJ2-7; length: 13; V: TRBV7-3; size: NA; DNA: TGTGCCAGCAGCTTAACGGCAGACTACGAGCAGTACTTC; CDR3: CASSLTADYEQYF
D: NA; J: TRBJ2-3; length: 13; V: TRBV20-1; size: few; DNA: TGCAGTGCTAGAACAGGGAACACAGATACGCAGTATTTT; CDR3: CSARTGNTDTQYF
D: NA; J: TRBJ2-5; length: 13; V: TRBV11-3; size: few; DNA: TGTGCCAGCAGCCCGGACGGGCGAGAGACCCAGTACTTC; CDR3: CASSPDGRETQYF